The T cell receptor (beta chain) under discussion was sequenced for a study of T-cell reconstitution after alpha-beta-depleted transplantation in children. This clonotype was detected ten times or more. Unique molecular identifiers were used to barcode this TCRbeta library. TCRdb re-analysed the PCR reads in MiXCR, keeping a single row per CDR3 protein. Of about 240,000 distinct CDR3 sequences listed, more than 10% are singletons. This CDR3 is 12 amino acids long. V shed 6 bases and J shed 4 bases, with 10 bases lying between them. Source: PBMCs from the stem cell graft donor, taken from the stem cell graft. This clonotype was sampled from a human donor who donated a stem cell graft to a child with acute lymphoblastic leukemia. V is TRBV12-3 or TRBV12-4 and J is TRBJ2-7; perhaps TRBD1 as D (5 bases). The CDR3 protein is CASSQGAYEQYF. CDR3 nucleotides: TGTGCCAGCAGCCAAGGGGCTTACGAGCAGTACTTC.